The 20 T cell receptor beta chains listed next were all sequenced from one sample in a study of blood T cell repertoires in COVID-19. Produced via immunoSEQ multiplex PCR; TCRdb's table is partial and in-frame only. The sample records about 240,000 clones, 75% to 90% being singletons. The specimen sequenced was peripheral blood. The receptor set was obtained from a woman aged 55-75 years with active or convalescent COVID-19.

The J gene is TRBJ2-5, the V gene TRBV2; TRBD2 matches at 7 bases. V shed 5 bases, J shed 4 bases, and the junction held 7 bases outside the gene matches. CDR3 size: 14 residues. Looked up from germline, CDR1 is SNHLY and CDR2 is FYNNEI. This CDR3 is CASSSLGGGETQYF. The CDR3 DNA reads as TGTGCCAGCAGTTCCCTGGGGGGGGGAGAGACCCAGTACTTC.

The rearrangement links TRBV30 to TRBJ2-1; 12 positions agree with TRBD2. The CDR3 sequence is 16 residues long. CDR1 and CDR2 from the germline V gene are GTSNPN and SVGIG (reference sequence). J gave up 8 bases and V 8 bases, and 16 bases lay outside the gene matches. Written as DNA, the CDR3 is TGTGCCGGAGGGCTAGCGGGGGGGCTGGGGTTCGATGAGCAGTTCTTC. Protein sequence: CAGGLAGGLGFDEQFF.

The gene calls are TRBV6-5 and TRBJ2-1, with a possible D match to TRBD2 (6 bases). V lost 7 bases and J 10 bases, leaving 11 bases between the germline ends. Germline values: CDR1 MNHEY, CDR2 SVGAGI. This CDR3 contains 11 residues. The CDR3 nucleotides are TGTGCCAGCATCAGACTAGGGGAGCAGTTCTTC. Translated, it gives CASIRLGEQFF.

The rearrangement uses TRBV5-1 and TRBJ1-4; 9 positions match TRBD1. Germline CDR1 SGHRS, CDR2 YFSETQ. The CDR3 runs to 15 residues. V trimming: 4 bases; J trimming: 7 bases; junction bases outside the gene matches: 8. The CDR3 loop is CASSAYRGQAEKLFF. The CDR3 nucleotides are TGCGCCAGCAGCGCCTACAGGGGGCAAGCTGAAAAACTGTTTTTT.

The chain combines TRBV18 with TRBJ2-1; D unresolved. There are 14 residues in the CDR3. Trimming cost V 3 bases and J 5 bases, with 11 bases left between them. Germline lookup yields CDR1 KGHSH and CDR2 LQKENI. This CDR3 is CASSPPRLHNEQFF. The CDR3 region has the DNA TGTGCCAGCTCACCGCCACGGTTACACAATGAGCAGTTCTTC. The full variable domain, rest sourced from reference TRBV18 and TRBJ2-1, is NAGVMQNPRHLVRRRGQEARLRCSPMKGHSHVYWYRQLPEEGLKFMVYLQKENIIDESGMPKERFSAEFPKEGPSILRIQQVVRGDSAAYFCASSPPRLHNEQFFGPGTRLTVL.

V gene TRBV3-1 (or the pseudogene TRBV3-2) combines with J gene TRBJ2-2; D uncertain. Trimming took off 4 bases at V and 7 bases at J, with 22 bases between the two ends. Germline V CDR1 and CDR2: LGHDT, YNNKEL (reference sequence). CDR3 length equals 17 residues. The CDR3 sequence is CASSPTSPPPRVGELFF. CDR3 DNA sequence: TGTGCCAGCAGCCCGACATCCCCTCCGCCCCGTGTCGGGGAGCTGTTTTTT.

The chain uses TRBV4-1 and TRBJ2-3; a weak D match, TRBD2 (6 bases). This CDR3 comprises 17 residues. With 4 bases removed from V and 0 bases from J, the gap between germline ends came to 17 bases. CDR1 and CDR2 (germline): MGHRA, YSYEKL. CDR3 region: CASSRSHRDSSTDTQYF. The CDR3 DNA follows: TGCGCCAGCAGCCGAAGCCACCGGGACTCTAGCACAGATACGCAGTATTTT.

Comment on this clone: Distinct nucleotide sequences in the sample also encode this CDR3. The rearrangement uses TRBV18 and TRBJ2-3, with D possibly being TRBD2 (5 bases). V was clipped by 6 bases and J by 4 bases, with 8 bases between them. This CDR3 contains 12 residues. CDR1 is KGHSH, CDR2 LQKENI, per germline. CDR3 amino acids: CASSPEADTQYF. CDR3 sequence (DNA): TGTGCCAGCTCCCCGGAGGCAGATACGCAGTATTTT.

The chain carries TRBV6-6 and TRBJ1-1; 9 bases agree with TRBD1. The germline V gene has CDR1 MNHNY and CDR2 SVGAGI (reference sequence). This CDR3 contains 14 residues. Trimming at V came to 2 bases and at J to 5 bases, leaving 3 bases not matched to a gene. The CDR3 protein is CASSYPGTGTEAFF. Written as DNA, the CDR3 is TGTGCCAGCAGTTACCCCGGGACAGGGACTGAAGCTTTCTTT.

The CDR3 DNA reads as TGTGCCAGCAGCTTAAACCCGACAGGGGGACGGGAGACCCAGTACTTC. This encodes CASSLNPTGGRETQYF. The chain carries TRBV7-3 and TRBJ2-5; the match to TRBD1 covers 9 bases. With 1 base clipped from V and 5 bases from J, the junction kept 8 bases outside the gene matches. Per germline, CDR1 SGHTA and CDR2 FQGTGA. CDR3 length: 16 residues.

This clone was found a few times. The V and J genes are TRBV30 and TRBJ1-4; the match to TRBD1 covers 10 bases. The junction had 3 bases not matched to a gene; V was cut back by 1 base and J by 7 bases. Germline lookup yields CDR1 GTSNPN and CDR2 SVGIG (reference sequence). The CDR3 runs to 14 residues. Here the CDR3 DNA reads TGTGCCTGGAGTGGGACAGGGGGTTTTGAAAAACTGTTTTTT. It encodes CAWSGTGGFEKLFF.

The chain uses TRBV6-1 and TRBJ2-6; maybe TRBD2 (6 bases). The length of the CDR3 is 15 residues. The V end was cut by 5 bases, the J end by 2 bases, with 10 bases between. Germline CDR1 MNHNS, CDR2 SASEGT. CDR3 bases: TGTGCCAGCAGTCTCGGGGGTGCTGGGGCCAACGTCCTGACTTTC. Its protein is CASSLGGAGANVLTF.

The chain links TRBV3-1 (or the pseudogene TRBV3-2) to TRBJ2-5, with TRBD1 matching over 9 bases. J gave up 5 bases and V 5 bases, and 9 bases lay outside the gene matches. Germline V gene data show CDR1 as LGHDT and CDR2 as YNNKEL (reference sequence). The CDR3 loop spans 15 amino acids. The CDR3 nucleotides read TGTGCCAGCAGCAACCGGGACAGGGTTCACGAGACCCAGTACTTC. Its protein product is CASSNRDRVHETQYF.

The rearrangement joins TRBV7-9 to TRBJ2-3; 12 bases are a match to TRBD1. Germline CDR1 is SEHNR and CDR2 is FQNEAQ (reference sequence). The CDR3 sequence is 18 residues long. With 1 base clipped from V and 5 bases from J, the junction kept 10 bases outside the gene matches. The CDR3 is CASSLVGGQGADGDTQYF. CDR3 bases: TGTGCCAGCAGCTTAGTGGGGGGACAGGGGGCTGATGGAGATACGCAGTATTTT.

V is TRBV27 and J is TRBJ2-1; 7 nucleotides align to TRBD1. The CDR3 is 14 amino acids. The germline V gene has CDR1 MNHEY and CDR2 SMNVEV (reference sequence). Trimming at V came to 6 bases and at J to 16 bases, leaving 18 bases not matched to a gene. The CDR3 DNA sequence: TGTGCCAGCAGGGGGACACCACAGACAGGGACCTATTTCTTC. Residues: CASRGTPQTGTYFF.

CDR3 sequence (DNA): TGTGCCAGTAAGATGAGGGCTTCGGGGAACACTGAAGCTTTCTTT. Encoded protein: CASKMRASGNTEAFF. The chain has TRBV19 and TRBJ1-1; no clear D. With 7 bases removed from V and 1 base from J, the gap between germline ends came to 16 bases. This CDR3 has 15 residues. Germline CDR1 LNHDA, CDR2 SQIVND (reference sequence).

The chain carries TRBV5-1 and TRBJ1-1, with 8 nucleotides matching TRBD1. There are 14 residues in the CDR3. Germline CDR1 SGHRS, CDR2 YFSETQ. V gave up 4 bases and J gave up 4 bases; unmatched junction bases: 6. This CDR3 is CASSMLQGVTEAFF. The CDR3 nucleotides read TGCGCCAGCAGCATGTTACAGGGGGTCACTGAAGCTTTCTTT.

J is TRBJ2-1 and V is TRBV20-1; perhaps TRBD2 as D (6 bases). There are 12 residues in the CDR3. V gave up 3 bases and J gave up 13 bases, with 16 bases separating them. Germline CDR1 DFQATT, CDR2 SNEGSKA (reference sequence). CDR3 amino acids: CSASPGTSLQFF. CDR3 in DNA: TGCAGTGCTAGTCCTGGGACTTCTCTACAGTTCTTC.

CDR3 DNA: TGTGCCAGCAGCTTACCAGCGGGGGATGGGCGAGATACGCAGTATTTT. As protein: CASSLPAGDGRDTQYF. The genes are TRBV7-3 and TRBJ2-3; 8 bases agree with TRBD2. In germline, CDR1 is SGHTA, CDR2 FQGTGA. The V gene end was trimmed by 2 bases and the J gene end by 5 bases; junction bases not matched to a gene: 9. This CDR3 contains 16 residues. The entire variable domain, with the rest obtained from reference TRBV7-3 and TRBJ2-3, is as follows: GAGVSQTPSNKVTEKGKYVELRCDPISGHTALYWYRQSLGQGPEFLIYFQGTGAADDSGLPNDRFFAVRPEGSVSTLKIQRTERGDSAVYLCASSLPAGDGRDTQYFGPGTRLTVL.

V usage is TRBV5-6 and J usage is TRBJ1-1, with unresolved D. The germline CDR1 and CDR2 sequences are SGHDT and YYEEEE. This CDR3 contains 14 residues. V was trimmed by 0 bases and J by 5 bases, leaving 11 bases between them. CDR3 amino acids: CASSLGGQRTEAFF. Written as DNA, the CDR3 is TGTGCCAGCAGCTTGGGTGGGCAAAGGACTGAAGCTTTCTTT. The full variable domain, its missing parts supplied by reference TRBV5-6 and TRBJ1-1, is DAGVTQSPTHLIKTRGQQVTLRCSPKSGHDTVSWYQQALGQGPQFIFQYYEEEERQRGNFPDRFSGHQFPNYSSELNVNALLLGDSALYLCASSLGGQRTEAFFGQGTRLTVV.